This T cell receptor beta chain appears in the sequencing data of a study of blood T cell repertoires in COVID-19. Study details: Sites in the United States, Italy and Spain provided acute and convalescent COVID-19 samples. PBMCs, B-cell-depleted T cells, or T cells were the source of the cDNA or gDNA that made up the material.

In the source study's methods: Amplification with reference gene primers provided the estimates of nucleated cell counts. Profiled with immunoSEQ multiplex PCR; TCRdb holds only in-frame clones, not every one. Clonal size and the V and J genes are those of that table, whereas D and trimming came from the DNA. The sample includes over 150,000 clones, around 82% of them seen just once. Germline loops: CDR1 SGHRS, CDR2 YFSETQ. V lost 1 base and J 2 bases, leaving 6 bases between the germline ends. This CDR3 has 13 amino acids. The chain carries TRBV5-1 and TRBJ2-5, with no clear D. Material for sequencing was peripheral blood. The TCR sequence derives from a man aged 65 to 79 with active or convalescent COVID-19. CDR3 loop: CASSLLPQETQYF. In nucleotides, the CDR3 is TGCGCCAGCAGCTTGCTACCTCAAGAGACCCAGTACTTC.